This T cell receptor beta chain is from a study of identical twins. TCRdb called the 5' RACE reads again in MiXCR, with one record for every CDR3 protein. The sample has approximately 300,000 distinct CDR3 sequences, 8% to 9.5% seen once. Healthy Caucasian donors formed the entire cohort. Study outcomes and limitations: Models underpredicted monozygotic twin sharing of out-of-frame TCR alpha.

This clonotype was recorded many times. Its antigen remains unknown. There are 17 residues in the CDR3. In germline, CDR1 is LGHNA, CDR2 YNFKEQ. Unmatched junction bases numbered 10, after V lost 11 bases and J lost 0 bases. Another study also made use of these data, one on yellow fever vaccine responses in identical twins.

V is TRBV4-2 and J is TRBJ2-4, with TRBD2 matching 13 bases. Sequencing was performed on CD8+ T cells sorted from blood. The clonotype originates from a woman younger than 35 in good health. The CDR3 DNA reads TGTGCCGTTCCGGGACTAGCGGGACCACTAGCCAAAAACATTCAGTACTTC. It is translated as CAVPGLAGPLAKNIQYF.